Here is one TCR beta chain with its context. This sample is part of a study of blood T cell dynamics during melanoma immunotherapy. The overall study: First-line therapy was either pembrolizumab or nivolumab with ipilimumab for metastatic melanoma.

Generated by immunoSEQ multiplex PCR, the TCRdb table keeps only in-frame clones and is missing some. The repertoire includes 6,500 to 7,000 clones, around 80% of them detected once, and more than 35% sits in the top ten. The time point here: pre-treatment baseline. Response was assessed by RECIST 1.1 at 12 weeks, except a couple of rapid progressors. This CDR3 comprises 15 residues. V was shortened by 2 bases and J by 2 bases, with 11 bases between the two germline ends. The germline V gene encodes CDR1 SGHAT and CDR2 FQNNGV. The chain has TRBV11-2 and TRBJ2-3; D not resolved. Sequenced material: blood, taken from a patient treated with checkpoint blockade. The TCR was taken from a human donor with melanoma. Some clones in this sample may be carry-over from other donors' samples. The CDR3 nucleotides read TGTGCCAGCAGCTTACTTAGTGCCCCCACAGATACGCAGTATTTT. It encodes CASSLLSAPTDTQYF.